The T cell receptor beta chain described here comes from a study of cytomegalovirus exposure and HLA in healthy donors. General study results and limits: Prediction of most subjects' HLA-A and HLA-B alleles by TCR beta sequences was reportedly accurate.

The CDR3 loop spans 16 amino acids. The germline gives CDR1 MGHRA, CDR2 YSYEKL. With regard to this clone: Its antigen is unknown. Sequence at one end of the junction differs from germline and may be a read error.

Researchers ran the PCR with 60 Vbeta and 13 Jbeta primers. Measured with immunoSEQ multiplex PCR; TCRdb has only the in-frame clones, and not every one. The sample has 69,000 or so clones, 76% seen once. The V and J genes are TRBV4-1 and TRBJ2-5; 13 nucleotides agree with TRBD2. Sequencing was carried out using PBMCs. The receptor was derived from a man in his late teens or twenties in good health and CMV-seronegative. The DNA of the CDR3 is TGCGCCAGCAGCCAACAAATGTGGACTAGCGGGGGTTTTACCGACTTC. Its protein is CASSQQMWTSGGFTDF.